This TCR beta chain was observed in a study of OX40 agonist ivuxolimab in advanced cancers. Study-wide results and limits: Expansion of clones was among the lowest in partial responders at 0.1-3.0 mg/kg.

After removal of 2 bases from V and 5 bases from J, the junction contained 11 bases not matched to a gene. The germline gives CDR1 MNHEY, CDR2 SVGAGI. The CDR3 is 16 residues long. The table came from immunoSEQ multiplex PCR; TCRdb's copy has only in-frame clones and leaves some out. The table has over 55,000 clones, roughly 84% seen once. Concerning this clone itself: Its specificity is not known.

The specimen was CD4+ or CD8+ T cells sorted from blood, collected in a trial of the OX40 agonist ivuxolimab. The rearrangement links TRBV6-5 to TRBJ2-5; the match to TRBD1 covers 7 bases. This receptor was taken from an adult with an advanced solid tumor such as melanoma, head and neck, liver or kidney cancer. Written as DNA, the CDR3 is TGTGCCAGCAGTTACGGTCCCACAGGGGTTTTGGAGACCCAGTACTTC. Translated, it gives CASSYGPTGVLETQYF.